Below, 9 T cell receptor beta chains from the same sample are listed, as sequenced in a study of liver allograft versus peripheral blood T cells. Across the study: Transplanted livers and recipients' peripheral blood had their T cell receptor repertoires compared.

A single record per CDR3 protein comes from TCRdb applying MiXCR to the reads. The table records 5,000 to 6,500 distinct CDR3 sequences, approximately 15% of them present only once. These receptors were collected from a human patient who had a liver transplant. Some T cells could come from the graft donor.

In its sample, this clonotype was seen many times. This sequence joins TRBV19 and TRBJ1-1; D possibly corresponds to TRBD1 (5 bases). This CDR3 has 13 residues. Germline CDR1 is LNHDA and CDR2 is SQIVND (reference sequence). Trimming took off 3 bases at V and 10 bases at J, with 15 bases between the two ends. The CDR3 loop reads CASSISGGAGAFF. In DNA, the CDR3 is TGTGCCAGTAGTATTTCTGGGGGAGCGGGAGCTTTCTTT.

The rearrangement joins TRBV11-2 to TRBJ1-1; D is uncertain. The CDR3 totals 13 residues. The germline V gene has CDR1 SGHAT and CDR2 FQNNGV. Trimming removed 5 bases at V and 1 base at J, with 8 bases between. The CDR3 region is CASSEPTNTEAFF. The CDR3 region has the DNA TGTGCCAGCAGCGAGCCTACGAACACTGAAGCTTTCTTT.

This clonotype appeared a few times. The CDR3 region has the DNA TGTGCCAGCAGTTTTGGGACAGGGTTTTTCGTTAATTCTAATGAAAAACTGTTTTTT. Protein sequence: CASSFGTGFFVNSNEKLFF. The chain combines TRBV28 with TRBJ1-4; TRBD1 matches 9 bases. V gave up 3 bases and J gave up 3 bases; unmatched junction bases: 14. This CDR3 spans 19 amino acids. CDR1 and CDR2 from the germline V gene are MDHEN and SYDVKM.

A remark on this clonotype: Possible read error: a much larger clone is one base away. This chain uses TRBV27 with TRBJ2-3; 10 bases are shared with TRBD1. Looked up from germline, CDR1 is MNHEY and CDR2 is SMNVEV (reference sequence). This CDR3 has 16 residues. CDR3 residues: CASSLTGGARTDKQYF. The CDR3 DNA sequence: TGTGCCAGCAGTTTGACAGGGGGCGCGCGGACAGATAAGCAGTATTTT.

This clonotype is classed as medium-sized. The chain joins TRBV29-1 to TRBJ1-1; D is uncertain. The CDR3 covers 11 residues. CDR1 is SQVTM, CDR2 ANQGSEA, per germline. The ends were cut back, 4 bases at V and 2 bases at J, with 5 bases in the middle. CDR3 DNA sequence: TGCAGCGTTGGGTCAAACACTGAAGCTTTCTTT. This gives the protein CSVGSNTEAFF. Drawing the rest from reference TRBV29-1 and TRBJ1-1, the complete variable domain is SAVISQKPSRDICQRGTSLTIQCQVDSQVTMMFWYRQQPGQSLTLIATANQGSEATYESGFVIDKFPISRPNLTFSTLTVSNMSPEDSSIYLCSVGSNTEAFFGQGTRLTVV.

By share, this clonotype ranks as medium-sized (0.01 to 0.1%). The J gene is TRBJ2-7, the V gene TRBV5-6; D call uncertain. V was clipped by 4 bases and J by 3 bases, with 14 bases between them. Germline V lookup: CDR1 SGHDT, CDR2 YYEEEE. CDR3 size: 14 residues. CDR3 sequence (DNA): TGTGCCAGCAGCGTGCAGCCCTGGGGCTACGAGCAGTACTTC. Encoded protein: CASSVQPWGYEQYF.

The table lists this clonotype with a few counts. The V and J genes are TRBV5-5 and TRBJ1-2; the D gene is possibly TRBD1 (5 bases). V lost 6 bases and J 0 bases, leaving 18 bases between the germline ends. The CDR3 is made up of 16 amino acids. Germline V CDR1 and CDR2: SGHKS, YYEKEE (reference sequence). The DNA for the CDR3 is TGTGCCAGCACCACGTGGGACGGACCCTCTAACTATGGCTACACCTTC. It is translated as CASTTWDGPSNYGYTF.

This clonotype was counted at least ten times. The chain has TRBV27 and TRBJ1-1; no firm D call. V lost 5 bases and J lost 0, with 13 bases in between. The CDR3 loop spans 15 amino acids. The germline CDR1 and CDR2 sequences are MNHEY and SMNVEV (reference sequence). The CDR3 coding sequence is TGTGCCAGCAGTCAGTGGACGGCTATGAACACTGAAGCTTTCTTT. It is translated as CASSQWTAMNTEAFF.

A note on this clonotype: It may be a read error: a sequence one base away is much more abundant. The rearrangement joins TRBV5-6 to TRBJ1-2; 7 positions match TRBD1. This CDR3 is built from 15 residues. Looked up from germline, CDR1 is SGHDT and CDR2 is YYEEEE. The CDR3 bases are TGTGCCAGCAGCTTTTACAGGGGTGCTGTCTATGGCCACACCTTC. Protein: CASSFYRGAVYGHTF.